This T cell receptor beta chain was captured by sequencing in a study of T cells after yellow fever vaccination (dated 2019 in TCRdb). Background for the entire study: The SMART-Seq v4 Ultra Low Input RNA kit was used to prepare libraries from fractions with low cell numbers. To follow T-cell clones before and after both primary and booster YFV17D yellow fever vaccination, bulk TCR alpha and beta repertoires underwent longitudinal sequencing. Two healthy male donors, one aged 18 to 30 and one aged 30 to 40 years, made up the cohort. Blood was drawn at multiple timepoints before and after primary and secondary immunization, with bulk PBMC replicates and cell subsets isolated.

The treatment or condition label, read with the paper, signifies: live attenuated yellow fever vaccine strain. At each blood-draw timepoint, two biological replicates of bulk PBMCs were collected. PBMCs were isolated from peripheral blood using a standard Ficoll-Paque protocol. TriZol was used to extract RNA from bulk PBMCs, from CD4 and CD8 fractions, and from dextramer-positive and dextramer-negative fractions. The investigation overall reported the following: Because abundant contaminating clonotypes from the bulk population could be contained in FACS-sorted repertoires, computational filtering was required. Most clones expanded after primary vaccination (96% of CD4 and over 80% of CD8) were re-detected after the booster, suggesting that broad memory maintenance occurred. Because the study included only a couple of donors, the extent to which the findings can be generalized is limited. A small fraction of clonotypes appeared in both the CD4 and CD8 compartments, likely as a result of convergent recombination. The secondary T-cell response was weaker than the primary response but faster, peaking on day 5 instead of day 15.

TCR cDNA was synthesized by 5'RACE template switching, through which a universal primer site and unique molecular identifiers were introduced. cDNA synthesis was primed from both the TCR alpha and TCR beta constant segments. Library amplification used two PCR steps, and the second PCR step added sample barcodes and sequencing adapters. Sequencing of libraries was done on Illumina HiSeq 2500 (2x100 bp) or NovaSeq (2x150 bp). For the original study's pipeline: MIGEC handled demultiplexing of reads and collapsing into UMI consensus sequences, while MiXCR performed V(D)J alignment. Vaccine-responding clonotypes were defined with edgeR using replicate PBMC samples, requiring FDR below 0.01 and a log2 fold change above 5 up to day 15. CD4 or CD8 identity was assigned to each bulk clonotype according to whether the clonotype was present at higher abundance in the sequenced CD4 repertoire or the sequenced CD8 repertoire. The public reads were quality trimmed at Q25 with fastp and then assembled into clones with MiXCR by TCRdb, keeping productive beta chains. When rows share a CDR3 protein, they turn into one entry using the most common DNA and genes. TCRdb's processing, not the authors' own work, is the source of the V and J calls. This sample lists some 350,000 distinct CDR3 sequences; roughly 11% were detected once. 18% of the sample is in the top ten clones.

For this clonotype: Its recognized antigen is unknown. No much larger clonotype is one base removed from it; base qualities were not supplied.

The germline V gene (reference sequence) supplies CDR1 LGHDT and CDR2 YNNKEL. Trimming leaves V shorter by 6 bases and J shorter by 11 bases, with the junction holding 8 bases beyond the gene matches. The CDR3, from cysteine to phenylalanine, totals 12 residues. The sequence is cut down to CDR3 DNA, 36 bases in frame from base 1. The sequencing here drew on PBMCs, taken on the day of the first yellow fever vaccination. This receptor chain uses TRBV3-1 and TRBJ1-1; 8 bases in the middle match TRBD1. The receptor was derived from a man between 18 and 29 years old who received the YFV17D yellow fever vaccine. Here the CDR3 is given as CASSYWTGQAFF. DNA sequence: TGTGCCAGCAGTTATTGGACAGGGCAGGCTTTCTTT. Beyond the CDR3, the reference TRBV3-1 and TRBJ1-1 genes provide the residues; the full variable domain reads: DTAVSQTPKYLVTQMGNDKSIKCEQNLGHDTMYWYKQDSKKFLKIMFSYNNKELIINETVPNRFSPKSPDKAHLNLHINSLELGDSAVYFCASSYWTGQAFFGQGTRLTVV.